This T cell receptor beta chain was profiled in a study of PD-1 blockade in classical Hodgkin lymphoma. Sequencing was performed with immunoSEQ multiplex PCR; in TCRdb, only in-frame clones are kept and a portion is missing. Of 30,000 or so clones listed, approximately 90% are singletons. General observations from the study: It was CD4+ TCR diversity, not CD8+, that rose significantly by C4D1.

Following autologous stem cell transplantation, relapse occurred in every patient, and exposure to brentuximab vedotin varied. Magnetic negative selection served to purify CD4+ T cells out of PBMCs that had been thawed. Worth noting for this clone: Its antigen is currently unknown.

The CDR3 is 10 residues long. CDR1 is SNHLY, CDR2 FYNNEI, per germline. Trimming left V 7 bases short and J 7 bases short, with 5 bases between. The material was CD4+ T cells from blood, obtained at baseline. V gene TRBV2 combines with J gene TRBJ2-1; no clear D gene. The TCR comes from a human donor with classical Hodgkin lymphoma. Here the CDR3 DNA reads TGTGCCAGCACTTCGAATGAGCAGTTCTTC. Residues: CASTSNEQFF.